The 14 T cell receptor beta chains presented below share a single source sample, sequenced in a study of cytomegalovirus exposure and HLA in healthy donors. The PCR had 60 Vbeta and 13 Jbeta primers. Profiling relied on immunoSEQ multiplex PCR, and the TCRdb table lists in-frame clones only, not all of them. The sample lists approximately 40,000 clones, about 66% seen once, with roughly 18% in the top ten. The sequenced material came from PBMCs. These receptors all stem from a man aged 45-65 years in good health and CMV-seropositive.

This clone was observed a few times. V is TRBV30 and J is TRBJ1-2; 7 nucleotides align to TRBD1. Trimming cost V 1 base and J 5 bases; bases outside gene matches: 7. Germline CDR1 reads GTSNPN; CDR2 reads SVGIG (reference sequence). This CDR3 region has 14 residues. CDR3 sequence reads: CAWSATGELYGYTF. The DNA of the CDR3 is TGTGCCTGGAGTGCCACAGGGGAACTATATGGCTACACCTTC.

The chain employs TRBV29-1 and TRBJ2-6; the D gene is possibly TRBD1 (5 bases). V was clipped by 6 bases and J by 0 bases, with 12 bases between them. In germline, CDR1 is SQVTM, CDR2 ANQGSEA. The CDR3 has 15 amino acids. The DNA for the CDR3 is TGCAGCGTGGGTAGGGGCAACTCTGGGGCCAACGTCCTGACTTTC. It is translated as CSVGRGNSGANVLTF.

This chain connects TRBV6-5 to TRBJ1-2; TRBD1 matches 8 bases. This CDR3 has 13 residues. CDR1 is MNHEY, CDR2 SVGAGI, per germline. After removal of 8 bases from V and 7 bases from J, the junction contained 9 bases not matched to a gene. CDR3 sequence (DNA): TGTGCCAGCGCAGCCGGGACAGGATCTGGCTACACCTTC. Residues: CASAAGTGSGYTF.

This clone was counted between two and nine times. The V call is TRBV5-1, the J call TRBJ2-2; 10 bases align to TRBD1. The germline CDR1 and CDR2 sequences are SGHRS and YFSETQ. This CDR3 comprises 17 residues. The ends lost 4 bases at V and 6 bases at J; junction bases unmatched: 12. In nucleotides, the CDR3 is TGCGCCAGCAGCGGAACCGGGACAGGGGCCCTCGCCGGGGAGCTGTTTTTT. Protein product: CASSGTGTGALAGELFF.

The CDR3 DNA reads as TGCGCCAGCAGTCAATCGCAGGGAGGCACTGAAGCTTTCTTT. As protein: CASSQSQGGTEAFF. V usage is TRBV23-1 and J usage is TRBJ1-1, with D tentatively TRBD1 (5 bases). TRBV23-1 is recorded as an ORF, its role being uncertain. This CDR3 contains 14 residues. V lost 0 bases, J lost 4 bases, and 9 bases lay in between.

This clone has more than one count but fewer than ten. V and J are TRBV7-6 and TRBJ2-5, with TRBD1 matching 7 bases. The J call may be mistaken, given a closer DNA end match to TRBJ2-7. CDR3 length: 14 amino acids. Germline V gene lookup returns CDR1 SGHVS and CDR2 FNYEAQ. CDR3 bases: TGTGCCAGCAGCCTACGACAGGGAGCCCACGAGCAGTACTTC. This sequence encodes CASSLRQGAHEQYF.

This chain links TRBV23-1 with TRBJ2-4; no clear D. TRBV23-1 is treated as an ORF (open reading frame) with a function not yet certain. V was pared by 8 bases and J by 0 bases, with 17 bases between. The CDR3 loop spans 16 amino acids. The CDR3 nucleotides are TGCGCCAGCTCACCCACGAGGTGGGTAGCCAAAAACATTCAGTACTTC. This gives the protein CASSPTRWVAKNIQYF.

The chain carries TRBV5-1 and TRBJ2-5; 7 nucleotides match TRBD2. Germline V gene data show CDR1 as SGHRS and CDR2 as YFSETQ. This CDR3 region has 15 residues. The V gene end was trimmed by 1 base and the J gene end by 3 bases; junction bases not matched to a gene: 6. DNA of the CDR3: TGCGCCAGCAGCTTGAGGAGCGGGGTGAAAGAGACCCAGTACTTC. Translating gives CASSLRSGVKETQYF.

The chain has TRBV10-3 and TRBJ1-1; the D gene is possibly TRBD1 (5 bases). Germline V gene data show CDR1 as ENHRY and CDR2 as SYGVKD. The CDR3 is 15 residues long. Trimming cost V 4 bases and J 0 bases, with 12 bases left between them. In DNA, the CDR3 is TGTGCCATCAGTGCGGGGGGAATGATGAACACTGAAGCTTTCTTT. This translates into CAISAGGMMNTEAFF.

This clone occurred a few times. The V gene is TRBV6-5, the J gene TRBJ2-3, with D unresolved. Trimming removed 0 bases at V and 6 bases at J, with 10 bases between. The CDR3 runs to 14 residues. From germline, CDR1 is MNHEY and CDR2 SVGAGI. The CDR3 nucleotides are TGTGCCAGCAGTTACTCCCGGGTAGTGGATACGCAGTATTTT. It yields the protein CASSYSRVVDTQYF.

This clone was found once. The CDR3 coding sequence is TGTGCCAGCAGCTTAGGTGGGGGGATGAAGACCCAGTACTTC. This translates into CASSLGGGMKTQYF. The chain carries TRBV11-3 and TRBJ2-5; D perhaps matches TRBD2 (6 bases). V dropped 1 base and J dropped 6 bases, with 12 bases sitting between them. Germline values: CDR1 SGHNT, CDR2 YENEEA. CDR3 length: 14 residues.

By sample fraction, this clone is medium-sized. This rearrangement joins TRBV4-3 to TRBJ2-7, with a tentative D call TRBD1 (5 bases). CDR1 is LGHNA and CDR2 is YSLEER in the germline V gene. The CDR3 has 15 residues. Trimming cost V 1 base and J 0 bases, with 10 bases left between them. The CDR3 loop reads CASSQGLGLSYEQYF. CDR3 DNA: TGCGCCAGCAGCCAAGGGTTGGGGCTCTCCTACGAGCAGTACTTC.

The chain couples TRBV6-1 to TRBJ1-2; D may be TRBD1 (5 bases). Trimming removed 8 bases at V and 0 bases at J, with 10 bases between. The CDR3 sequence is 13 residues long. Germline V gene lookup returns CDR1 MNHNS and CDR2 SASEGT. The CDR3 sequence: CASWGRANYGYTF. The CDR3 DNA reads TGTGCCAGCTGGGGCAGGGCTAACTATGGCTACACCTTC.

The chain is built from TRBV6-5 and TRBJ1-3, with D possibly being TRBD1 (6 bases). This CDR3 region has 15 residues. Germline V gene lookup returns CDR1 MNHEY and CDR2 SVGAGI. V was cut by 1 base and J by 1 base, with 8 bases left in between. CDR3 protein: CASSYWQGSGNTIYF. The DNA of the CDR3 is TGTGCCAGCAGTTACTGGCAGGGGTCTGGAAACACCATATATTTT.